This T cell receptor (beta chain) stems from a study of vaccination effects on CD4 cells after COVID-19. The study's findings and limits: There were few convalescent patients in the study and no early post-infection timepoints. Pronounced clonal contraction occurred in clones induced by infection and by vaccine late after vaccination.

CDR3 length: 13 amino acids. V dropped 6 bases and J dropped 3 bases, with 11 bases sitting between them. Germline lookup yields CDR1 SNHLY and CDR2 FYNNEI. Expansion with viral peptide pools was applied to antigen-specific CD4+ T cells by the ViraFEST assay prior to sequencing. CD4+ T cells were isolated after around 9 days of culture. Testing of the vaccine recipients showed negative nucleocapsid antibodies and no prior SARS-CoV-2 infection. Peptides at roughly 10 ug/ml and IL-2 at around 9.3 IU/ml were added to some 1.9 million PBMC per well. Half the medium was replaced with IL-2 medium on days 3 and 7. Repertoires were generated with immunoSEQ multiplex PCR, while TCRdb's copy carries only in-frame clones and drops some. The sample carries around 71,000 clones, approximately 70% recorded once. This clone was seen only a few times. What it binds is not known.

The chain joins TRBV2 to TRBJ1-2; perhaps TRBD1 as D (5 bases). Here the sequenced sample was CD4+ T cells from PBMCs cultured with HCoV-OC43 spike peptides, taken before COVID-19 vaccination. Noted subset: HCoV-OC43 spike overlapping peptide pool stimulation. The TCR sequence derives from a human donor who received a COVID-19 vaccine. Written as DNA, the CDR3 is TGTGCCAGCAGCAGACAGAACTACTATGGCTACACCTTC. Its protein product is CASSRQNYYGYTF. The entire variable domain, with the rest obtained from reference TRBV2 and TRBJ1-2, is as follows: EPEVTQTPSHQVTQMGQEVILRCVPISNHLYFYWYRQILGQKVEFLVSFYNNEISEKSEIFDDQFSVERPDGSNFTLKIRSTKLEDSAMYFCASSRQNYYGYTFGSGTRLTVV.